The 15 T cell receptor beta chains below all came from one sample that was sequenced in a study of blood T cell repertoires in COVID-19. Libraries were prepared by immunoSEQ multiplex PCR; TCRdb keeps only in-frame clonotypes and omits some of them. The sample has more than 250,000 clones; over 75% are singletons. Sequencing was carried out using PBMCs or T cells enriched from blood (not recorded which). Source of these receptors: a man aged 25-45 years who had recovered from COVID-19.

The chain recombines TRBV7-2 with TRBJ1-1; D perhaps matches TRBD1 (5 bases). CDR3 length: 13 amino acids. Germline V CDR1 and CDR2: SGHTA, FQGNSA. V lost 4 bases and J lost 4, with 10 bases in between. The CDR3: CASSSMGRTEAFF. The DNA of the CDR3 is TGTGCCAGCAGCTCCATGGGGCGCACTGAAGCTTTCTTT.

This clone was seen a single time. The chain employs TRBV18 and TRBJ2-2, with a weak D call TRBD1 (5 bases). CDR1 and CDR2 (germline): KGHSH, LQKENI. This CDR3 spans 14 amino acids. With 5 bases removed from V and 1 base from J, the gap between germline ends came to 8 bases. The CDR3: CASSKDKNTGELFF. The CDR3, as DNA: TGTGCCAGCTCAAAGGACAAGAACACCGGGGAGCTGTTTTTT.

The J gene is TRBJ1-2, the V gene TRBV6-1, with 10 bases lining up with TRBD1. The CDR3 is 19 amino acids. Unmatched junction bases numbered 18, after V lost 4 bases and J lost 4 bases. CDR1 is MNHNS, CDR2 SASEGT, per germline. CDR3 DNA: TGTGCCAGCAGTGCCAAGCCACCGGGACAGGGGTCCGTAAGCTATGGCTACACCTTC. This sequence encodes CASSAKPPGQGSVSYGYTF.

Details on this clone: The same CDR3 is also encoded by other DNA sequences in this sample. The chain recombines TRBV18 with TRBJ2-7, with TRBD1 matching 9 bases. This CDR3 is 15 amino acids long. Per germline, CDR1 KGHSH and CDR2 LQKENI. J lost 4 bases, V lost 0 bases, and 4 bases had no gene match. In DNA, the CDR3 is TGTGCCAGCTCACCACCGGGACAGGGTCGGTACGAGCAGTACTTC. This encodes CASSPPGQGRYEQYF. Full variable domain (remainder filled in from reference TRBV18 and TRBJ2-7): NAGVMQNPRHLVRRRGQEARLRCSPMKGHSHVYWYRQLPEEGLKFMVYLQKENIIDESGMPKERFSAEFPKEGPSILRIQQVVRGDSAAYFCASSPPGQGRYEQYFGPGTRLTVT.

The chain employs TRBV4-1 and TRBJ1-2; 7 nucleotides agree with TRBD1. CDR1 and CDR2 from the germline V gene are MGHRA and YSYEKL. The CDR3 covers 12 residues. Trimming removed 2 bases from V and 12 bases from J; junction bases left unmatched: 6. CDR3 sequence reads: CASSQRDSLHTF. DNA of the CDR3: TGCGCCAGCAGCCAACGGGACAGCTTGCACACCTTC.

This sequence joins TRBV9 and TRBJ1-3; tentatively, D is TRBD1 (5 bases). Per germline, CDR1 SGDLS and CDR2 YYNGEE. V was shortened by 3 bases and J by 4 bases, with 8 bases between the two germline ends. This CDR3 is 13 amino acids long. The CDR3 sequence: CASSARQGNTIYF. The CDR3 DNA follows: TGTGCCAGCAGCGCCCGACAGGGAAACACCATATATTTT.

The chain joins TRBV7-2 to TRBJ1-1, with D uncertain. Trimming stripped 1 base from V and 4 bases from J, with 10 bases between. CDR1 SGHTA and CDR2 FQGNSA come from the germline V gene. This CDR3 region has 14 residues. CDR3 sequence reads: CASSLGGASTEAFF. The CDR3 nucleotides are TGTGCCAGCAGCTTAGGGGGAGCGAGCACTGAAGCTTTCTTT.

This rearrangement joins TRBV5-1 to TRBJ2-5; D perhaps matches TRBD1 (5 bases). The CDR3 has 14 amino acids. V gave up 0 bases and J gave up 2 bases, with 8 bases separating them. Germline loops: CDR1 SGHRS, CDR2 YFSETQ. CDR3 sequence reads: CASSLGTIQETQYF. CDR3 coding DNA: TGCGCCAGCAGCTTGGGGACAATACAAGAGACCCAGTACTTC.

The chain employs TRBV2 and TRBJ2-2, with D tentatively TRBD2 (5 bases). CDR1 is SNHLY, CDR2 FYNNEI, per germline. The CDR3 is made up of 15 amino acids. V lost 8 bases, J lost 7 bases, and 20 bases lay in between. As DNA, the CDR3 is TGTGCCAGCTTGAGGACCCTAGGAGGATACGGGGAGCTGTTTTTT. Its protein product is CASLRTLGGYGELFF. Supplemented by reference TRBV2 and TRBJ2-2, the full variable domain reads EPEVTQTPSHQVTQMGQEVILRCVPISNHLYFYWYRQILGQKVEFLVSFYNNEISEKSEIFDDQFSVERPDGSNFTLKIRSTKLEDSAMYFCASLRTLGGYGELFFGEGSRLTVL.

J is TRBJ1-5 and V is TRBV30; D possibly corresponds to TRBD1 (5 bases). The germline V gene has CDR1 GTSNPN and CDR2 SVGIG (reference sequence). V was shortened by 2 bases and J by 2 bases, with 16 bases between the two germline ends. The CDR3 is made up of 16 amino acids. CDR3 DNA sequence: TGTGCCTGGAGTAGCCATACAGGAGTAGGCAATCAGCCCCAGCATTTT. Residues: CAWSSHTGVGNQPQHF.

The chain employs TRBV12-5 and TRBJ2-3, with D tentatively TRBD1 (6 bases). Germline CDR1 LGHNT, CDR2 FRNRAP. The CDR3 is 13 amino acids. V was pared by 2 bases and J by 5 bases, with 8 bases between. The DNA of the CDR3 is TGTGCTAGTGGTTTGACCAGGGGAGATACGCAGTATTTT. This gives the protein CASGLTRGDTQYF.

The chain recombines TRBV30 with TRBJ2-3; no clear D. The CDR3 consists of 13 residues. The V end was cut by 5 bases, the J end by 2 bases, with 11 bases between. CDR1 and CDR2 from the germline V gene are GTSNPN and SVGIG (reference sequence). CDR3 sequence reads: CAWSQADTDTQYF. Here the CDR3 DNA reads TGTGCCTGGTCGCAGGCAGACACAGATACGCAGTATTTT.

V is TRBV19 and J is TRBJ2-1, with TRBD1 identical over 10 bases. Germline lookup yields CDR1 LNHDA and CDR2 SQIVND (reference sequence). CDR3 length: 15 residues. Trimming removed 4 bases from V and 4 bases from J; junction bases left unmatched: 4. In nucleotides, the CDR3 is TGTGCCAGTAGTACGCGACAGGGGGCATACAATGAGCAGTTCTTC. Translating gives CASSTRQGAYNEQFF.

The CDR3 region is CASSQTPRVNEQFF. Here the CDR3 DNA reads TGTGCCAGCTCTCAAACCCCCAGGGTCAATGAGCAGTTCTTC. This chain connects TRBV18 to TRBJ2-1; TRBD1 is a possible D gene (5 bases). Looked up from germline, CDR1 is KGHSH and CDR2 is LQKENI. This CDR3 comprises 14 residues. The V and J ends lost 6 bases and 6 bases respectively, with 15 bases between them.

The rearrangement links TRBV7-5 to TRBJ1-5. TRBV7-5 is described as a pseudogene. The CDR3 has 12 residues. This CDR3 reads CATHCPRQPQHF. Written as DNA, the CDR3 is TGTGCTACCCACTGCCCACGCCAGCCCCAGCATTTT.